Listed below are T cell receptor beta chains from one sample, sequenced in a study of CD8 T cells in Susac syndrome. TCRdb passed the immunoSEQ multiplex PCR reads through MiXCR, listing each CDR3 protein once. The sample has 150,000 to 200,000 distinct CDR3 sequences, around 93% seen once. The sequencing input was CD4+ T cells from PBMCs. The receptors originated from a human donor in good health. The CDR3 runs from the conserved cysteine through the conserved F or W. The D gene is left open where the match is weak. Clone size appears in some rows only: once, few, many, or a class for an expanded clone.

TRBV29-1	-	-	TRBJ2-7	CSVEKTGSYEQYF	TGCAGCGTTGAGAAGACAGGCTCCTACGAGCAGTACTTC
TRBV3-1	-	-	TRBJ1-2	CASSSRRVQGYTF	TGTGCCAGCAGCTCTCGGAGGGTACAGGGCTACACCTTC
TRBV7-2	TRBD1	-	TRBJ2-7	CASSFGPGQGTYEQYF	TGTGCCAGCAGCTTTGGCCCGGGACAGGGGACCTACGAGCAGTACTTC
TRBV11-2	-	-	TRBJ2-2	CASSRTGRGRTGELFF	TGTGCCAGCAGCAGGACCGGGCGAGGAAGGACCGGGGAGCTGTTTTTT
TRBV3-1	-	-	TRBJ1-1	CASSQEGRNTEAFF	TGTGCCAGCAGCCAAGAGGGGAGGAACACTGAAGCTTTCTTT
TRBV20-1	-	-	TRBJ1-2	CSARDNRGGYTF	TGCAGTGCTAGAGATAATAGAGGTGGCTACACCTTC
TRBV7-9	TRBD1	-	TRBJ2-3	CASSSDRVGADTQYF	TGTGCCAGCAGCAGCGACAGGGTAGGGGCAGATACGCAGTATTTT
TRBV6-6	-	few	TRBJ1-4	CATTEDEKLFF	TGTGCCACCACGGAGGACGAAAAACTGTTTTTT
TRBV5-4	TRBD1	once	TRBJ2-7	CASSRGTGRYEQYF	TGTGCCAGCAGCCGTGGGACAGGACGCTACGAGCAGTACTTC
TRBV5-1	-	-	TRBJ2-3	CASSLGPGPTDTQYF	TGCGCCAGCAGCTTGGGGCCAGGGCCGACAGATACGCAGTATTTT
TRBV5-1	-	-	TRBJ2-7	CASSQGNPGYEQYF	TGCGCCAGCAGCCAAGGGAATCCTGGCTACGAGCAGTACTTC
TRBV5-6	TRBD2	-	TRBJ2-7	CASSLLAGPYEQYF	TGTGCCAGCAGCTTGTTAGCGGGACCCTACGAGCAGTACTTC
TRBV20-1	-	-	TRBJ2-7	CSAFRQEGLYEQYF	TGCAGTGCATTCCGACAGGAGGGACTCTACGAGCAGTACTTC
TRBV3-1	-	-	TRBJ1-1	CASSQFDGYTEAFF	TGTGCCAGCAGCCAATTCGACGGCTACACTGAAGCTTTCTTT
TRBV5-4	-	-	TRBJ2-5	CASRSGTLGDQYF	TGTGCCAGCAGAAGCGGGACACTAGGGGACCAGTACTTC
TRBV19	TRBD2	-	TRBJ2-7	CASSMLAGGYYEQYF	TGTGCCAGTAGTATGCTGGCGGGGGGATACTACGAGCAGTACTTC
TRBV5-1	TRBD1	-	TRBJ1-6	CASDPGDSWNSPLHF	TGCGCCAGCGACCCCGGGGACAGTTGGAATTCACCCCTCCACTTT
TRBV15	-	-	TRBJ1-5	CATSLTGTQPQHF	TGTGCCACCAGCCTTACAGGGACCCAGCCCCAGCATTTT
TRBV7-2	TRBD2	-	TRBJ2-5	CASSPGVGGETQYF	TGTGCCAGCAGCCCAGGCGTCGGGGGGGAGACCCAGTACTTC
TRBV14	TRBD1	-	TRBJ2-3	CASSRTGGDGTDTQYF	TGTGCCAGCAGCCGAACAGGGGGCGATGGGACAGATACGCAGTATTTT
TRBV20-1	-	-	TRBJ2-5	CSARARVGYQETQYF	TGCAGTGCTAGGGCAAGGGTGGGGTACCAAGAGACCCAGTACTTC
TRBV11-2	TRBD2	once	TRBJ2-5	CASSLDSGVITQYF	TGTGCCAGCAGCTTAGATAGCGGGGTTATTACCCAGTACTTC
TRBV28	-	once	TRBJ1-2	CASSLNLNYGYTF	TGTGCCAGCAGTTTAAACCTTAACTATGGCTACACCTTC
TRBV25-1	-	-	TRBJ1-3	CASSPFQGRNGNTIYF	TGTGCCAGCAGTCCCTTCCAGGGGCGTAATGGAAACACCATATATTTT
TRBV29-1	-	-	TRBJ1-1	CSVEQAQGYTEAFF	TGCAGCGTTGAACAGGCGCAGGGGTACACTGAAGCTTTCTTT
TRBV7-6	TRBD1	once	TRBJ2-1	CASSLAPTGGSYNEQFF	TGTGCCAGCAGCTTAGCTCCGACAGGGGGCTCCTACAATGAGCAGTTCTTC